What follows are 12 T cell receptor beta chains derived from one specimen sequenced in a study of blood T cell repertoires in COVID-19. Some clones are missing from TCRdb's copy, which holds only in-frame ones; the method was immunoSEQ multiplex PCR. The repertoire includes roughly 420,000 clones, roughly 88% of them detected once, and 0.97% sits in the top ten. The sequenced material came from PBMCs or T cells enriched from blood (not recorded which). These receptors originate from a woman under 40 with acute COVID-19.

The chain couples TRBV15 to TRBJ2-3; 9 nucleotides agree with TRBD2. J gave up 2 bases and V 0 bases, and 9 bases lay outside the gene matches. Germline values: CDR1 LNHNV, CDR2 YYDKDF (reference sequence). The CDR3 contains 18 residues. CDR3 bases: TGTGCCACCAGCAGAGATGGGGTCCTAGCGGGGCACACAGATACGCAGTATTTT. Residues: CATSRDGVLAGHTDTQYF.

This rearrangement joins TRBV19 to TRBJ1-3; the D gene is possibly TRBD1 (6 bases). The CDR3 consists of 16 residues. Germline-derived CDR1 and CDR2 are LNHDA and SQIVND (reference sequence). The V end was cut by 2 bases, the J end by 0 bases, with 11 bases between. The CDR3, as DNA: TGTGCCAGTAGTATAACAGGGCCCTCCTCTGGAAACACCATATATTTT. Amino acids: CASSITGPSSGNTIYF.

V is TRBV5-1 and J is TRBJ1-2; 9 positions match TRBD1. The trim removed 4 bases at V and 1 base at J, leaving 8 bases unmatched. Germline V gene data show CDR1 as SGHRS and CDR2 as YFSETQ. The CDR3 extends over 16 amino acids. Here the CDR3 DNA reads TGCGCCAGCAGCCCACTGACGACAGGGGGTAACTATGGCTACACCTTC. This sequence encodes CASSPLTTGGNYGYTF.

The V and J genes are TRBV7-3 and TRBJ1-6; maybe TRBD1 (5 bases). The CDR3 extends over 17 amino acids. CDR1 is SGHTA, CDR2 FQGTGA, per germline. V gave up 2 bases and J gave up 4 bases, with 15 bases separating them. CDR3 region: CASSLGQGPGYNSPLHF. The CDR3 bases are TGTGCCAGCAGCTTAGGTCAGGGCCCTGGTTATAATTCACCCCTCCACTTT.

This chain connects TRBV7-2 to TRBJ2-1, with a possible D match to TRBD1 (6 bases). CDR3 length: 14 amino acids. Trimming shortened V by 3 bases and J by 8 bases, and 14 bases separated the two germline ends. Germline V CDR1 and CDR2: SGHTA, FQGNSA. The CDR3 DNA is TGTGCCAGCAGCTTGAACAGGGATGTCTATGAGCAGTTCTTC. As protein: CASSLNRDVYEQFF. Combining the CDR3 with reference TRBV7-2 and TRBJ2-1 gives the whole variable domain GAGVSQSPSNKVTEKGKDVELRCDPISGHTALYWYRQSLGQGLEFLIYFQGNSAPDKSGLPSDRFSAERTGGSVSTLTIQRTQQEDSAVYLCASSLNRDVYEQFFGPGTRLTVL.

The CDR3 nucleotides are TGCGCCAGCACCCAGGCCTCCTACAATGAGCAGTTCTTC. Translation gives CASTQASYNEQFF. This sequence joins TRBV5-1 and TRBJ2-1; the D is unclear. Trimming shortened V by 6 bases and J by 0 bases, and 7 bases separated the two germline ends. The CDR3 spans 13 residues. Germline CDR1 is SGHRS and CDR2 is YFSETQ.

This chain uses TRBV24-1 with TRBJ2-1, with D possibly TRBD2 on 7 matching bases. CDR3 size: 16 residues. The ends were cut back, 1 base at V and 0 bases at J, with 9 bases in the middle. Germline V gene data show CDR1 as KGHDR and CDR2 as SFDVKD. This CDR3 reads CATSDLGGGSYNEQFF. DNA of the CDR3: TGTGCCACCAGTGATTTAGGGGGGGGCTCCTACAATGAGCAGTTCTTC.

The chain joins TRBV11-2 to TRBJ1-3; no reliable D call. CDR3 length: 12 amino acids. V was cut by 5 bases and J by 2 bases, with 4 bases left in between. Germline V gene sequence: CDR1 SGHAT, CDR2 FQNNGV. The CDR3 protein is CASSLTGNTIYF. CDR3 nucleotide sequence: TGTGCCAGCAGCCTAACTGGAAACACCATATATTTT.

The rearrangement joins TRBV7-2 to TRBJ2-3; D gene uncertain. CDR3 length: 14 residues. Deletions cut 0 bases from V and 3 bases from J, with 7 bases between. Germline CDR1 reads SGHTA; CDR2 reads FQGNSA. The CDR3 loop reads CASSLAARTDTQYF. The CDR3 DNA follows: TGTGCCAGCAGCTTAGCTGCGCGTACAGATACGCAGTATTTT. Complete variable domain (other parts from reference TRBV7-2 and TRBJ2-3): GAGVSQSPSNKVTEKGKDVELRCDPISGHTALYWYRQSLGQGLEFLIYFQGNSAPDKSGLPSDRFSAERTGGSVSTLTIQRTQQEDSAVYLCASSLAARTDTQYFGPGTRLTVL.

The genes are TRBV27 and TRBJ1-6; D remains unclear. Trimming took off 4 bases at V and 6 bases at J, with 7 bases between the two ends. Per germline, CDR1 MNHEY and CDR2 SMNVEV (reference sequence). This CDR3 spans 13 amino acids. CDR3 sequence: CASSSRLNSPLHF. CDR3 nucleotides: TGTGCCAGCAGTTCGCGCCTTAATTCACCCCTCCACTTT.

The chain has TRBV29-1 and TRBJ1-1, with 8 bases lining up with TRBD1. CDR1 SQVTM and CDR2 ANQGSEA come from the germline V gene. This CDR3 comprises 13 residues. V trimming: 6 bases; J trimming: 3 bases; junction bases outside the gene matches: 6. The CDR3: CSVGQGVDTEAFF. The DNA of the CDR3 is TGCAGCGTCGGACAGGGTGTCGACACTGAAGCTTTCTTT.

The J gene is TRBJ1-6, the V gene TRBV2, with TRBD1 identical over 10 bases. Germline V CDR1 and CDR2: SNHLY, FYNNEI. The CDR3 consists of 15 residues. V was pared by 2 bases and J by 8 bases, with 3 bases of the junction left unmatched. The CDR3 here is CASSERGTGDSPLHF. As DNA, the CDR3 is TGTGCCAGCAGTGAACGGGGGACAGGGGATTCACCCCTCCACTTT.